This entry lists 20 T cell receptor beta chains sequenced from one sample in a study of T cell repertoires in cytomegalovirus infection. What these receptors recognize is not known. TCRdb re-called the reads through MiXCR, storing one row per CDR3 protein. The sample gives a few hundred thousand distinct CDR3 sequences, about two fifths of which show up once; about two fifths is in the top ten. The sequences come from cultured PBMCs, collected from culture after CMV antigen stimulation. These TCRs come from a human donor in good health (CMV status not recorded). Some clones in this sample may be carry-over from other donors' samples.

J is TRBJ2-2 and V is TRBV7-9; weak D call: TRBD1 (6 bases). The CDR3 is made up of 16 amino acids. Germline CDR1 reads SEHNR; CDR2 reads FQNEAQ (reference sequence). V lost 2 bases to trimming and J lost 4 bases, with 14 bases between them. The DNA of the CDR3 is TGTGCCAGCAGCTTATGGGGACATATGTCCACCGGGGAGCTGTTTTTT. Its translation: CASSLWGHMSTGELFF. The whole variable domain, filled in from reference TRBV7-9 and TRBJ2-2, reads DTGVSQNPRHKITKRGQNVTFRCDPISEHNRLYWYRQTLGQGPEFLTYFQNEAQLEKSRLLSDRFSAERPKGSFSTLEIQRTEQGDSAMYLCASSLWGHMSTGELFFGEGSRLTVL.

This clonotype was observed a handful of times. For the CDR3, the DNA is TGTGCCAGCAGCTCAGACAGGGGGCGTGAAAAACTGTTTTTT. This encodes CASSSDRGREKLFF. This chain links TRBV7-4 with TRBJ1-4; 10 bases agree with TRBD1. J was trimmed by 7 bases and V by 4 bases; bases with no gene match: 3. The germline V gene encodes CDR1 SGHVT and CDR2 SQSDAQ. The CDR3 runs 14 residues.

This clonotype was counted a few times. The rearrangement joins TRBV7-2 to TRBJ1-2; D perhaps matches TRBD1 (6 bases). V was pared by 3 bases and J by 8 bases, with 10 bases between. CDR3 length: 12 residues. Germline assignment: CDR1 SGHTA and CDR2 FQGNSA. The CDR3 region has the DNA TGTGCCAGCAGCTTGGGGGGGCTCGGCTACACCTTC. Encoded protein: CASSLGGLGYTF.

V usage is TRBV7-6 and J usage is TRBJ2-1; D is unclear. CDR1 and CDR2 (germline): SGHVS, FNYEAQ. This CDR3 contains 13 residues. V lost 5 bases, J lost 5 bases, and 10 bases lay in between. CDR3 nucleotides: TGTGCCAGCAGCCGATGGATAAACAATGAGCAGTTCTTC. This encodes CASSRWINNEQFF.

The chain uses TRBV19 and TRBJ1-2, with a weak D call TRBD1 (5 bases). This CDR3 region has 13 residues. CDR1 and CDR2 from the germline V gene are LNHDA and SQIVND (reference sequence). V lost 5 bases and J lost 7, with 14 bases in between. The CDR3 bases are TGTGCCAGTAGTTTTCGGGGGAGTAGTGGCTACACCTTC. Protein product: CASSFRGSSGYTF.

CDR3 bases: TGCAGTGCTAGTAGTAGGATGAAAGAGACCCAGTACTTC. Its translation: CSASSRMKETQYF. The rearrangement uses TRBV20-1 and TRBJ2-5; no definite D call. The CDR3 has 13 amino acids. In germline, CDR1 is DFQATT, CDR2 SNEGSKA (reference sequence). V dropped 3 bases and J dropped 3 bases, with 11 bases sitting between them.

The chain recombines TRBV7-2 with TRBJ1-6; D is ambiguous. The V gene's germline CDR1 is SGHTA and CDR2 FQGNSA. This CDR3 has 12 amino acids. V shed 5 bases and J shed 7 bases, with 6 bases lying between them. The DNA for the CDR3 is TGTGCCAGCAGCGTCCCGAATTCACCCCTCCACTTT. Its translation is CASSVPNSPLHF.

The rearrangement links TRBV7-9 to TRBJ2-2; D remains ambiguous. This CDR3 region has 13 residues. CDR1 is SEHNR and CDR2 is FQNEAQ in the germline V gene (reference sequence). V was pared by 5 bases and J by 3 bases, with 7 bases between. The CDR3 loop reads CASSPRHTGELFF. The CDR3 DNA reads TGTGCCAGCAGCCCTCGTCACACCGGGGAGCTGTTTTTT.

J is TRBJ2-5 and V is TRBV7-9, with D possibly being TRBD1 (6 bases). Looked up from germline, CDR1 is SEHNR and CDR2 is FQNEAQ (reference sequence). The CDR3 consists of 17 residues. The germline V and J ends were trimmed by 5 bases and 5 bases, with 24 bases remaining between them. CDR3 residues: CASSPRSYRDPEETQYF. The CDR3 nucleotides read TGTGCCAGCAGCCCCCGATCCTACAGGGATCCGGAGGAGACCCAGTACTTC.

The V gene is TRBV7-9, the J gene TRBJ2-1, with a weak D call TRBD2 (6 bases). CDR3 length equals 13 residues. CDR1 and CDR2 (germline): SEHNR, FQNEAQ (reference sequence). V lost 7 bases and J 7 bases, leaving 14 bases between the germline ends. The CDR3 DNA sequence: TGTGCCAGCACCCTAGGGACTCAGAATGAGCAGTTCTTC. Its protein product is CASTLGTQNEQFF.

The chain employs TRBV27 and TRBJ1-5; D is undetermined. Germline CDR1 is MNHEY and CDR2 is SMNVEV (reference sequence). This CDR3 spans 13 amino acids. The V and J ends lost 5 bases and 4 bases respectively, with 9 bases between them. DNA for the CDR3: TGTGCCAGCAGTCAGCTCCTTAATCAGCCCCAGCATTTT. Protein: CASSQLLNQPQHF.

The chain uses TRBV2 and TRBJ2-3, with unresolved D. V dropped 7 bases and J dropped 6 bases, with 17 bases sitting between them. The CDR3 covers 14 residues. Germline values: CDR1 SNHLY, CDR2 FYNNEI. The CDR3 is CASTSNTKRDTQYF. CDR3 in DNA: TGTGCCAGCACGTCGAACACTAAAAGGGATACGCAGTATTTT.

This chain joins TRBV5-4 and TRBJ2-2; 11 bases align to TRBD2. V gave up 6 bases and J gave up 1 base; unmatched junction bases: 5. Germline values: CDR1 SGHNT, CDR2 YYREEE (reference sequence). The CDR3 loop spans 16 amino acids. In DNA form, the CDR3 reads TGTGCCAGCACCCCAGGGACTAGCGGGAACACCGGGGAGCTGTTTTTT. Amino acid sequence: CASTPGTSGNTGELFF.

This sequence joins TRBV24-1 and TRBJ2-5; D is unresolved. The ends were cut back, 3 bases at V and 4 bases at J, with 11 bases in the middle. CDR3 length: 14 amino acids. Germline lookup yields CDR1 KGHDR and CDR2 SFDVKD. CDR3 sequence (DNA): TGTGCCACCAGTGATCCCCACCCGCGAGAGACCCAGTACTTC. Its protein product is CATSDPHPRETQYF.

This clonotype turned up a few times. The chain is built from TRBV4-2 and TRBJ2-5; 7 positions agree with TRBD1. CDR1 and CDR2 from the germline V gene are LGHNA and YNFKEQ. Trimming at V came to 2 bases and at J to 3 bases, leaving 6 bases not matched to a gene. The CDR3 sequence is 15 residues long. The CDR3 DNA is TGTGCCAGCAGCCAATCGTTGGGACAGAAAGAGACCCAGTACTTC. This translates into CASSQSLGQKETQYF.

The CDR3 DNA sequence: TGTGCCAGCAGTGCACGGGACAGGTTGAGGTACGAGCAGTACTTC. It specifies CASSARDRLRYEQYF. The J gene is TRBJ2-7, the V gene TRBV2; 8 nucleotides match TRBD1. Germline-derived CDR1 and CDR2 are SNHLY and FYNNEI. The CDR3 totals 15 residues. The junction had 9 bases not matched to a gene; V was cut back by 4 bases and J by 4 bases.

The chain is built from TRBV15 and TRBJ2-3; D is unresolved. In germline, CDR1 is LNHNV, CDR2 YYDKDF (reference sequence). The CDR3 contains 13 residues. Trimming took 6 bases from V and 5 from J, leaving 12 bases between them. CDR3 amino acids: CATRGSPGDTQYF. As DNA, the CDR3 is TGTGCCACCAGGGGGTCCCCGGGAGATACGCAGTATTTT.

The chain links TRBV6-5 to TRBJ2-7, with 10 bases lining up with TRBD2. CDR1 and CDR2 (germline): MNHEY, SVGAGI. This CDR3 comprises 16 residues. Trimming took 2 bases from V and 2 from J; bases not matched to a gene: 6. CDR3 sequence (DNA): TGTGCCAGCAGTTACCTATGGACTAGCGGTCCCTACGAGCAGTACTTC. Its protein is CASSYLWTSGPYEQYF.

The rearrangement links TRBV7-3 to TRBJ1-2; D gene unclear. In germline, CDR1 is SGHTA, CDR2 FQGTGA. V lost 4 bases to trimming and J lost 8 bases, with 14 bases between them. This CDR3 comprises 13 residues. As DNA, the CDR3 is TGTGCCAGCAGCTCGACGCTTCAGAGGGGCTACACCTTC. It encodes CASSSTLQRGYTF.

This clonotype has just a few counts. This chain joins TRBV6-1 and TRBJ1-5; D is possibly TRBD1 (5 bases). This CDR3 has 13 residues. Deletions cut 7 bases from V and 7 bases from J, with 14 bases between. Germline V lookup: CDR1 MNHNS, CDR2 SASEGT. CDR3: CASTPGVGQPQHF. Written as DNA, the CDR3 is TGTGCCAGCACCCCGGGGGTTGGACAGCCCCAGCATTTT.